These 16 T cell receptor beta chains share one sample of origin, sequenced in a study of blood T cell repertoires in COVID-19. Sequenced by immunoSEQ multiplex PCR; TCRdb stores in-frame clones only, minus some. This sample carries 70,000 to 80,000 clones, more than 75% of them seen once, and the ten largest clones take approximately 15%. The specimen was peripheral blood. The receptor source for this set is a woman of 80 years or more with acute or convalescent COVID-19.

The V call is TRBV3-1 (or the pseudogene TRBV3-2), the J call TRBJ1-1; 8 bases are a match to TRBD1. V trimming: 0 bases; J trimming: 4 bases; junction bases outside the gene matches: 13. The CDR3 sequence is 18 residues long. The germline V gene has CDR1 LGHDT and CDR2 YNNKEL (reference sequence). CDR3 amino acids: CASSQEKRQGAPGTEAFF. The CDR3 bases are TGTGCCAGCAGCCAAGAAAAAAGGCAGGGGGCTCCAGGCACTGAAGCTTTCTTT.

CDR3 nucleotides: TGTGCCAGCAGTTCGAGAGACAGATATGGCTACACCTTC. Protein: CASSSRDRYGYTF. The chain carries TRBV27 and TRBJ1-2, with D possibly matching TRBD1 (5 bases). This CDR3 is built from 13 residues. Germline V gives CDR1 MNHEY, CDR2 SMNVEV (reference sequence). Trimming removed 4 bases from V and 5 bases from J, with 11 bases in between.

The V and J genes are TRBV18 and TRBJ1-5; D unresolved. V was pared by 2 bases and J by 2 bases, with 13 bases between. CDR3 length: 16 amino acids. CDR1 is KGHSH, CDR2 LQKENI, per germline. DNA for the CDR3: TGTGCCAGCTCACCAGTGAAAACCCAGGGCAATCAGCCCCAGCATTTT. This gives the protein CASSPVKTQGNQPQHF.

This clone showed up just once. CDR3 sequence: CASSLTQGWGQPQHF. The DNA for the CDR3 is TGTGCCAGCAGCCTTACACAGGGGTGGGGGCAGCCCCAGCATTTT. V is TRBV27 and J is TRBJ1-5; 7 bases map to TRBD1. Germline assignment: CDR1 MNHEY and CDR2 SMNVEV (reference sequence). The CDR3 is 15 residues long. V lost 6 bases and J lost 7; bases outside the gene matches: 12.

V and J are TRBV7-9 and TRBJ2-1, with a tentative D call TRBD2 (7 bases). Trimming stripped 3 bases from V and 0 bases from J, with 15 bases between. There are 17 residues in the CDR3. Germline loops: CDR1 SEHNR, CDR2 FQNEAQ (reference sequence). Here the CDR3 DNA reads TGTGCCAGCAGCTTGGAGGGGGGGGCACGCTCCTACAATGAGCAGTTCTTC. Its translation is CASSLEGGARSYNEQFF.

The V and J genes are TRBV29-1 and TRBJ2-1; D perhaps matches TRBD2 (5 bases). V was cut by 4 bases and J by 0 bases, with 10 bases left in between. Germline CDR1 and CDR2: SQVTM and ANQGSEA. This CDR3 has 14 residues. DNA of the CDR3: TGCAGCGTTGGCACGGGGAGCTCCTACAATGAGCAGTTCTTC. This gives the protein CSVGTGSSYNEQFF.

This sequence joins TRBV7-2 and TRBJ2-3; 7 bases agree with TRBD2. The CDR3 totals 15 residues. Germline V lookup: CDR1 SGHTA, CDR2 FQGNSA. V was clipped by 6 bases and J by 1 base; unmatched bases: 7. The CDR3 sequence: CASRPGLLGTDTQYF. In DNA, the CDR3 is TGTGCCAGCAGGCCGGGACTATTGGGCACAGATACGCAGTATTTT. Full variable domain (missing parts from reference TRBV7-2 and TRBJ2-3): GAGVSQSPSNKVTEKGKDVELRCDPISGHTALYWYRQSLGQGLEFLIYFQGNSAPDKSGLPSDRFSAERTGGSVSTLTIQRTQQEDSAVYLCASRPGLLGTDTQYFGPGTRLTVL.

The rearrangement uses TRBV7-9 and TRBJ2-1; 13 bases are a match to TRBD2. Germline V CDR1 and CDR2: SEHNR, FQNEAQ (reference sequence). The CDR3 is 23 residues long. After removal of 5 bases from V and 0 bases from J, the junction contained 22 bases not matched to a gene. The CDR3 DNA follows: TGTGCCAGCAGCATCCCGGGACACTGGACTAGCGGGAGAGGACCTAGCTCCTACAATGAGCAGTTCTTC. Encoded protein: CASSIPGHWTSGRGPSSYNEQFF.

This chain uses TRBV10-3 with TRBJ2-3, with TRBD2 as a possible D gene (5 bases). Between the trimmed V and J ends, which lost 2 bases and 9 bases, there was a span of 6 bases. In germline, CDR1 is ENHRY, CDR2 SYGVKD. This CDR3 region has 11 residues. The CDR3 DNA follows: TGTGCCATCAGTGAGACGGGGACGCAGTATTTT. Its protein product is CAISETGTQYF.

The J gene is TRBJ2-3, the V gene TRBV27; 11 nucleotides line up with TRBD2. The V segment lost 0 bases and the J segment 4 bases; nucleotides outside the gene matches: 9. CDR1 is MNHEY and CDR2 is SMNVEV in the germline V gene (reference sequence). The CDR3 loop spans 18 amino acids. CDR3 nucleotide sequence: TGTGCCAGCAGTTTATCCCCCTCACTAGCGGGAGTTTCAGATACGCAGTATTTT. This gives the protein CASSLSPSLAGVSDTQYF.

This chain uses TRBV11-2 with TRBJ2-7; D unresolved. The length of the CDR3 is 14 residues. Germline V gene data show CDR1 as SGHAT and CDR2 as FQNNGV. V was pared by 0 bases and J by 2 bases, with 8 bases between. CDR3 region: CASSLDLATYEQYF. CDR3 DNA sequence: TGTGCCAGCAGCTTAGATCTGGCCACCTACGAGCAGTACTTC.

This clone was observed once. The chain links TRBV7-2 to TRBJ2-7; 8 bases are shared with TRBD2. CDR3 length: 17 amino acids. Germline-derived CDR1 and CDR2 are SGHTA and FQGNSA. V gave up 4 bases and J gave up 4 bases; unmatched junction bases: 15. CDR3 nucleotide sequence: TGTGCCAGCAGCTACACAACCCGCGGGGGGTGGAGTTACGAGCAGTACTTC. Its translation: CASSYTTRGGWSYEQYF.

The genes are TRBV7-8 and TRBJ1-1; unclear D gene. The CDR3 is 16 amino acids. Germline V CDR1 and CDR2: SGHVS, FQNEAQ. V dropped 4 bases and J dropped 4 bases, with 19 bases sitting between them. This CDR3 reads CASSSARPPVRTEAFF. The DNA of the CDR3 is TGTGCCAGCAGCTCCGCCCGCCCCCCGGTGCGCACTGAAGCTTTCTTT.

CDR3 sequence reads: CSASPMAGGQKYNEQFF. The CDR3 nucleotides read TGCAGTGCTAGTCCGATGGCGGGAGGGCAAAAATACAATGAGCAGTTCTTC. The chain joins TRBV20-1 to TRBJ2-1, with 9 bases lining up with TRBD2. The CDR3 has 17 amino acids. V was clipped by 3 bases and J by 4 bases; unmatched bases: 13. CDR1 is DFQATT, CDR2 SNEGSKA, per germline (reference sequence).

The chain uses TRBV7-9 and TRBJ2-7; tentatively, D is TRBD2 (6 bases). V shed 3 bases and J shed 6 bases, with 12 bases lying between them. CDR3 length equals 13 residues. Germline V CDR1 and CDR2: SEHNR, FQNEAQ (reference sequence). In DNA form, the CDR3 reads TGTGCCAGCAGCTTTTCGGGAGCCGGCGAGCAGTACTTC. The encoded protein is CASSFSGAGEQYF.

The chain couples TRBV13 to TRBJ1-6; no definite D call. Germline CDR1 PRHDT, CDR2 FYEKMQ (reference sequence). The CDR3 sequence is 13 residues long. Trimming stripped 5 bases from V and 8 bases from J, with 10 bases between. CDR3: CASSAVGDSPLHF. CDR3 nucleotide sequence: TGTGCCAGCAGCGCGGTCGGGGATTCACCCCTCCACTTT.